This record covers a single T cell receptor beta chain. Its antigen remains unidentified. This entry is derived from a study of vaccination and CD4 T cells after COVID-19. Study-level background: Convalescent participants consisted of six males and four females, two being Hispanic. Blood was drawn a median around 66 days post second dose, range 14 to 241. Stimulation of cells relied on overlapping spike peptides derived from SARS-CoV-2, HCoV-NL63, HCoV-OC43 and HCoV-229E. Study-level points and caveats: A median roughly 86% of convalescent patients' SARS-CoV-2-reactive clones emerged only after vaccination.

The Oncomine TCR Beta short-read assay was applied to DNA of cultured CD4+ T cells. TCRdb independently ran MiXCR on the PCR reads; one entry per CDR3 protein. The sample has around 7,600 distinct CDR3 sequences, 50% seen once. Sample treatment: roughly 10-day PBMC culture with coronavirus spike peptide pools or control peptides (ViraFEST assay). The unexposed donor provided CD4+ T cells, which were taken before the COVID-19 pandemic (2011-2018). The CDR3 is made up of 14 amino acids. V was cut by 1 base and J by 1 base, with 9 bases left in between. The germline V gene encodes CDR1 SGHRS and CDR2 YFSETQ.

The V and J genes are TRBV5-1 and TRBJ2-7; D not resolved. Source material: CD4+ T cells from blood, cultured in vitro. This receptor was taken from a human donor in good health. The CDR3 nucleotides are TGCGCCAGCAGCTTGTTCCCGGAATCCTACGAGCAGTACTTC. Amino acid sequence: CASSLFPESYEQYF.